The T cell receptor beta chain under discussion was sequenced for a study of blood T cell repertoires in COVID-19. Overall study context: The United States, Italy and Spain provided the acute and convalescent COVID-19 samples. The analysed material was cDNA or gDNA that came from T cells, B-cell-depleted T cells, or PBMCs.

V lost 0 bases to trimming and J lost 2 bases; unmatched junction nucleotides: 6. This CDR3 spans 17 amino acids. In germline, CDR1 is MNHNS, CDR2 SASEGT. Per the study methods: The authors estimated nucleated cell counts from reference gene primer amplification. The assay was immunoSEQ multiplex PCR, and TCRdb's table has in-frame clones only and misses some. Clonal size and the V and J genes are those of that table, whereas D and trimming came from the DNA. The sample records some 90,000 clones, about 89% being singletons. The receptor comes from a man in his fifties with acute or convalescent COVID-19. The chain has TRBV6-1 and TRBJ2-1; TRBD2 agrees at 8 bases. The specimen sequenced was peripheral blood. The CDR3: CASSEALTSGPYNEQFF. The CDR3 nucleotides are TGTGCCAGCAGTGAAGCTTTAACTAGCGGACCCTACAATGAGCAGTTCTTC.